This T cell receptor (beta chain) is drawn from a study of breast tumors, draining lymph nodes, adjacent tissues. Whole-study findings and limits: Tumors had less TCR diversity than lymph nodes, more than nontumor tissue. Most tumor T cells seemingly derive from lymph node, then expand in tumor. Compared with basal-like, luminal-like tumors shared significantly more repertoire with nontumor tissue.

This clonotype has at least ten counts. As yet, its antigen is unknown. The lymph nodes were axillary draining lymph nodes from breast cancer patients. Germline V gives CDR1 DFQATT, CDR2 SNEGSKA (reference sequence). There are 14 residues in the CDR3. V was trimmed by 0 bases and J by 4 bases, leaving 13 bases between them. TCRdb re-called the multiplex PCR reads through MiXCR, storing one row per CDR3 protein. The sample comprises around 170,000 distinct CDR3 sequences, 25% to 40% of which are singletons, and roughly 4.3% rests with the top ten. Sequencing used axillary lymph node tissue. This clonotype was sampled from a female donor with breast cancer. Some clones in this sample may be carry-over from other donors' samples. The gene calls are TRBV20-1 and TRBJ2-7; tentative D call: TRBD1 (6 bases). The chain's CDR3 is CSARDRGLLYEQYF. DNA for the CDR3: TGCAGTGCTAGAGACAGGGGTCTCCTTTACGAGCAGTACTTC.